Presented here are 18 T cell receptor beta chains from one specimen sequenced in a study of OX40 agonist ivuxolimab in advanced cancers. Libraries were prepared by immunoSEQ multiplex PCR; TCRdb keeps only in-frame clonotypes and omits some of them. This sample has under 60,000 clones, with 65% to 85% found just once. The sample in question was CD4+ or CD8+ T cells sorted from blood, obtained in a trial of the OX40 agonist ivuxolimab. These receptors all stem from an adult with an advanced solid tumor such as melanoma, head and neck, liver or kidney cancer.

This clone came up a few times. The sample contains more than one DNA sequence encoding this CDR3. This rearrangement joins TRBV5-1 to TRBJ2-3; no clear D gene. V gave up 0 bases and J gave up 0 bases, with 11 bases separating them. The CDR3 totals 16 residues. In germline, CDR1 is SGHRS, CDR2 YFSETQ. For the CDR3, the DNA is TGCGCCAGCAGCTTGGAGTCGGCGGTCAGCACAGATACGCAGTATTTT. Translated, it gives CASSLESAVSTDTQYF.

The chain joins TRBV5-1 to TRBJ1-6; possible D gene TRBD1, 5 bases. V was clipped by 0 bases and J by 9 bases, with 13 bases between them. The CDR3 consists of 15 residues. Germline assignment: CDR1 SGHRS and CDR2 YFSETQ. The CDR3 protein is CASSLEGQTFSPLHF. CDR3 sequence (DNA): TGCGCCAGCAGCTTGGAAGGACAAACCTTTTCACCCCTCCACTTT.

The CDR3, as DNA: TGCGCCAGCAGCTTGGGAGGGAGGGACACGGTCTATGGCTACACCTTC. It specifies CASSLGGRDTVYGYTF. The chain has TRBV5-1 and TRBJ1-2; possibly TRBD1 for D (6 bases). The CDR3 contains 16 residues. Looked up from germline, CDR1 is SGHRS and CDR2 is YFSETQ. Trimming removed 0 bases from V and 4 bases from J, with 16 bases in between.

The gene calls are TRBV2 and TRBJ2-3; 7 bases are shared with TRBD2. Germline CDR1 reads SNHLY; CDR2 reads FYNNEI. The CDR3 is 14 residues long. J was trimmed by 5 bases and V by 6 bases; bases with no gene match: 8. The CDR3 DNA sequence: TGTGCCAGCAGCCGGGAGGCTAGACAAGATACGCAGTATTTT. Encoded protein: CASSREARQDTQYF. The complete variable domain, with remaining parts taken from reference TRBV2 and TRBJ2-3, reads EPEVTQTPSHQVTQMGQEVILRCVPISNHLYFYWYRQILGQKVEFLVSFYNNEISEKSEIFDDQFSVERPDGSNFTLKIRSTKLEDSAMYFCASSREARQDTQYFGPGTRLTVL.

This clone was counted a few times. The V and J genes are TRBV5-6 and TRBJ1-4; 7 bases are shared with TRBD1. Germline V gene sequence: CDR1 SGHDT, CDR2 YYEEEE. V was pared by 0 bases and J by 8 bases, with 10 bases of the junction left unmatched. This CDR3 spans 16 amino acids. The CDR3 loop is CASSLGNRGAREKLFF. CDR3 nucleotide sequence: TGTGCCAGCAGCTTGGGTAACAGGGGAGCGCGGGAAAAACTGTTTTTT.

This sequence joins TRBV4-3 and TRBJ2-1; maybe TRBD1 (5 bases). Trimming removed 1 base from V and 2 bases from J, with 9 bases in between. Per the germline V gene, CDR1 is LGHNA and CDR2 is YSLEER. CDR3 size: 15 residues. The CDR3 region is CASSQGQKTYNEQFF. The DNA for the CDR3 is TGCGCCAGCAGCCAAGGACAGAAAACCTACAATGAGCAGTTCTTC.

This clone was counted only a few times. The chain is built from TRBV9 and TRBJ2-2; D not resolved. V was trimmed by 4 bases and J by 8 bases, leaving 12 bases between them. Per the germline V gene, CDR1 is SGDLS and CDR2 is YYNGEE. This CDR3 region has 13 residues. The CDR3 protein is CASSQTGPGELFF. In DNA, the CDR3 is TGTGCCAGCAGCCAGACGGGTCCAGGGGAGCTGTTTTTT.

This chain uses TRBV6-6 with TRBJ2-3, with 11 bases lining up with TRBD2. Trimming removed 6 bases from V and 0 bases from J; junction bases left unmatched: 2. Germline loops: CDR1 MNHNY, CDR2 SVGAGI (reference sequence). The CDR3 consists of 15 residues. Here the CDR3 reads CASRGLAGSTDTQYF. CDR3 coding DNA: TGTGCCAGCAGAGGACTAGCGGGCAGCACAGATACGCAGTATTTT.

The chain joins TRBV7-2 to TRBJ2-1, with 8 bases identical to TRBD2. Germline loops: CDR1 SGHTA, CDR2 FQGNSA. V lost 6 bases to trimming and J lost 2 bases; unmatched junction nucleotides: 6. The CDR3 spans 15 residues. In DNA form, the CDR3 reads TGTGCCAGCAGTCGTCCGGGACTAGCCTACAATGAGCAGTTCTTC. This gives the protein CASSRPGLAYNEQFF.

This clone was observed a few times. This chain joins TRBV14 and TRBJ1-1; D gene uncertain. Looked up from germline, CDR1 is SGHDN and CDR2 is FVKESK. Trimming cost V 4 bases and J 0 bases, with 6 bases left between them. The CDR3 is 13 residues long. As DNA, the CDR3 is TGTGCCAGCAGCCTTACGATGAACACTGAAGCTTTCTTT. Its translation: CASSLTMNTEAFF.

The chain carries TRBV5-1 and TRBJ1-3, with D possibly being TRBD1 (5 bases). This CDR3 comprises 15 residues. The V and J ends lost 0 bases and 2 bases respectively, with 9 bases between them. The germline CDR1 and CDR2 sequences are SGHRS and YFSETQ. CDR3 loop: CASSLGGSTGNTIYF. DNA of the CDR3: TGCGCCAGCAGCTTGGGGGGGTCAACTGGAAACACCATATATTTT. Complete variable domain (other parts from reference TRBV5-1 and TRBJ1-3): KAGVTQTPRYLIKTRGQQVTLSCSPISGHRSVSWYQQTPGQGLQFLFEYFSETQRNKGNFPGRFSGRQFSNSRSEMNVSTLELGDSALYLCASSLGGSTGNTIYFGEGSWLTVV.

The chain carries TRBV4-1 and TRBJ2-3; 8 nucleotides agree with TRBD1. The CDR3 is 15 residues long. V was clipped by 4 bases and J by 0 bases; unmatched bases: 3. Germline V gene data show CDR1 as MGHRA and CDR2 as YSYEKL. This chain's CDR3 is CASSRTGTSTDTQYF. CDR3 DNA: TGCGCCAGCAGCCGGACAGGGACGAGCACAGATACGCAGTATTTT.

V usage is TRBV10-3 and J usage is TRBJ1-2, with D hard to call. The CDR3 runs 15 residues. Trimming took 3 bases from V and 0 from J, leaving 11 bases between them. Looked up from germline, CDR1 is ENHRY and CDR2 is SYGVKD. CDR3 bases: TGTGCCATCAGTGATTTCGGCAGCTCTAACTATGGCTACACCTTC. Its translation: CAISDFGSSNYGYTF.

The chain has TRBV6-6 and TRBJ1-2, with D unclear. This CDR3 comprises 16 residues. CDR1 is MNHNY, CDR2 SVGAGI, per germline (reference sequence). Trimming took off 7 bases at V and 0 bases at J, with 18 bases between the two ends. CDR3 region: CASTDGVFQANYGYTF. The CDR3 DNA reads TGTGCCAGCACCGATGGGGTGTTTCAGGCTAACTATGGCTACACCTTC.

This chain links TRBV7-3 with TRBJ1-1; no clear D gene. V was clipped by 1 base and J by 1 base, with 13 bases between them. The CDR3 has 16 amino acids. The V gene's germline CDR1 is SGHTA and CDR2 FQGTGA. CDR3 amino acids: CASSLMGGTENTEAFF. CDR3 DNA: TGTGCCAGCAGCTTAATGGGCGGCACTGAGAACACTGAAGCTTTCTTT.

The V call is TRBV11-3, the J call TRBJ1-3; D unresolved. The V and J ends lost 3 bases and 4 bases respectively, with 7 bases between them. This CDR3 spans 13 amino acids. Germline-derived CDR1 and CDR2 are SGHNT and YENEEA. As DNA, the CDR3 is TGTGCCAGCAGCTTGAACCCAGGAAACACCATATATTTT. This translates into CASSLNPGNTIYF. The variable domain in full, with the rest retrieved from reference TRBV11-3 and TRBJ1-3, is EAGVVQSPRYKIIEKKQPVAFWCNPISGHNTLYWYLQNLGQGPELLIRYENEEAVDDSQLPKDRFSAERLKGVDSTLKIQPAELGDSAVYLCASSLNPGNTIYFGEGSWLTVV.

This chain links TRBV5-1 with TRBJ2-7; the D gene is possibly TRBD1 (6 bases). This CDR3 has 14 residues. Germline V gene lookup returns CDR1 SGHRS and CDR2 YFSETQ. V gave up 4 bases and J gave up 0 bases, with 11 bases separating them. DNA of the CDR3: TGCGCCAGCAGCGCCGGGACAAACTCCTACGAGCAGTACTTC. This codes for CASSAGTNSYEQYF.

The count of this clone is one. The V and J genes are TRBV5-6 and TRBJ1-1, with D possibly being TRBD1 (6 bases). The CDR3 sequence is 17 residues long. Germline V CDR1 and CDR2: SGHDT, YYEEEE. Trimming removed 0 bases from V and 4 bases from J, with 19 bases in between. CDR3 sequence: CASSLVYGGAIGTEAFF. As DNA, the CDR3 is TGTGCCAGCAGCTTGGTGTATGGGGGGGCTATCGGCACTGAAGCTTTCTTT.